This TCR beta chain was identified in a study of blood T cell repertoires in COVID-19 (dated by TCRdb to the early 2020s). Study-wide context: Samples from collaborators originated in the United States, Italy and Spain and spanned both the acute and convalescent phases of COVID-19. The prospective study material was composed of cDNA or gDNA derived from T cells, B-cell-depleted T cells, or PBMCs. Deeply sampled blood TCRbeta repertoires from subjects exposed to, actively infected with, or recovered from COVID-19 were included in the dataset. A freely available public database, intended as a resource for researchers studying the immune response to SARS-CoV-2, is where the repertoires were released. Samples came from the ongoing ImmuneRACE study (first 160 participants) plus 1,254 subjects from 6 global collaborators. Sample metadata almost always included a de-identified subject ID, COVID-19 status, age in years and sex. Where available, HLA class I and class II types were taken from metadata supplied by the sample provider and were not determined by assay-based typing.

At one collaborating source in Seattle, patients were enrolled during active infection and were followed longitudinally through the course of disease. The collaborating institutions used their own protocols to collect whole blood in K2EDTA tubes. For TCRbeta analysis, collaborators shipped samples as frozen whole blood, isolated PBMCs, or DNA extracted from either of those sample types. Paper-wide results and their limitations: How much clinical and demographic metadata was included differed by source and by participant, and the metadata was provided uncurated.

The immunoSEQ Assay, a bias-controlled multiplex PCR, was used to amplify TCRbeta CDR3 regions from genomic DNA. The paper's data handling went like this. The number of nucleated cells in each sample was estimated by amplification of reference gene primers within the assay. Sequence reads were collapsed and filtered to measure the absolute abundance of every unique TCRbeta CDR3 rearrangement. For each sample, productive Simpson clonality was calculated by taking the square root of Simpson's diversity index across productive rearrangements. TCRdb retrieved this table from immuneACCESS and kept in-frame rearrangements only. Not all clones are present; in checked studies, unresolved V genes account for under half, and no reason is known for the remainder. The V and J calls and clone size come from that table; D and trimming were worked out from the DNA. The sample data list roughly 300,000 clones, and less than 85% of these were observed just once. The top ten hold about 1.5% of the sample.

In its sample, this clone was seen a few times. The target of this receptor is not known. Qualities for individual bases were not recorded, and no much larger clone is one base off. Specimen: peripheral blood. The receptor was isolated from a human donor with COVID-19, enrolled during active disease. The donor label of this sample is uncertain.

The DNA sequence reads TGTGCCAGCAGCTTAGCAGGGGGCGCGGTCGGGGAGCTGTTTTTT. Its coded protein is CASSLAGGAVGELFF. The chain joins TRBV7-2 to TRBJ2-2, with 7 bases in between that match TRBD1. The V end gives up 0 bases and the J end 7 bases, leaving 5 bases in the junction not matched to a gene. From the cysteine through the phenylalanine, the CDR3 covers 15 amino acids. Only the CDR3 region is kept as DNA, spanning 45 bases read in frame from base 1. CDR1 is given as SGHTA and CDR2 as FQGNSA, both from the germline V gene. Here the CDR3 is joined to the reference TRBV7-2 and TRBJ2-2 genes, and the full variable domain is: GAGVSQSPSNKVTEKGKDVELRCDPISGHTALYWYRQSLGQGLEFLIYFQGNSAPDKSGLPSDRFSAERTGGSVSTLTIQRTQQEDSAVYLCASSLAGGAVGELFFGEGSRLTVL.